One and the same sample provided the 14 T cell receptor beta chains below, sequenced in a study of blood T cells in healthy people across ages. Together with a sample-barcoded 5' primer, a J-beta primer mix was included in a second PCR lasting about 6 to 11 cycles. MiXCR was run by TCRdb on the 5' RACE reads, yielding one entry per CDR3 protein. The repertoire holds about 1.1 million distinct CDR3 sequences, with roughly two fifths as singletons. Input material: blood. These receptors came from a man between 18 and 29 years old in good health.

The chain is built from TRBV5-1 and TRBJ1-4; D uncertain. The ends were cut back, 4 bases at V and 0 bases at J, with 13 bases in the middle. The CDR3 contains 16 residues. Germline V lookup: CDR1 SGHRS, CDR2 YFSETQ. The CDR3 coding sequence is TGCGCCAGCAGCCCAAGGAAGGGAGCAACTAATGAAAAACTGTTTTTT. Encoded protein: CASSPRKGATNEKLFF.

This chain joins TRBV2 and TRBJ2-5; D is ambiguous. Trimming took 8 bases from V and 0 from J, leaving 7 bases between them. The CDR3 is made up of 12 amino acids. Germline CDR1 and CDR2: SNHLY and FYNNEI. CDR3 residues: CASQKHQETQYF. The DNA for the CDR3 is TGTGCCAGCCAAAAACACCAAGAGACCCAGTACTTC. The variable domain in full, with the rest retrieved from reference TRBV2 and TRBJ2-5, is EPEVTQTPSHQVTQMGQEVILRCVPISNHLYFYWYRQILGQKVEFLVSFYNNEISEKSEIFDDQFSVERPDGSNFTLKIRSTKLEDSAMYFCASQKHQETQYFGPGTRLLVL.

The chain uses TRBV6-2 or TRBV6-3 and TRBJ2-4, with D hard to call. The CDR3 has 13 residues. Germline lookup yields CDR1 MNHEY and CDR2 SVGEGT. V was clipped by 7 bases and J by 4 bases, with 11 bases between them. Written as DNA, the CDR3 is TGTGCCAGCACCCCAGACGCGAAAAACATTCAGTACTTC. It encodes CASTPDAKNIQYF.

This clonotype was observed a single time. The chain recombines TRBV6-5 with TRBJ2-4; D is undetermined. The CDR3 sequence is 20 residues long. The V end lost 3 bases, the J end lost 0 bases, and 24 bases lay between the germline ends. Germline V gene sequence: CDR1 MNHEY, CDR2 SVGAGI. CDR3 bases: TGTGCCAGCAGTTATCAAGTAACGAGGCCATCCTTCATAGCCAAAAACATTCAGTACTTC. Its translation: CASSYQVTRPSFIAKNIQYF.

Only a few counts were recorded for this clonotype. The chain is built from TRBV4-2 and TRBJ1-1; 7 bases are a match to TRBD1. V gave up 6 bases and J gave up 3 bases; unmatched junction bases: 10. From germline, CDR1 is LGHNA and CDR2 YNFKEQ. The CDR3 has 15 residues. The CDR3 nucleotides read TGTGCCAGCAGTGGGGTACAGGGGCCTGACACTGAAGCTTTCTTT. Protein product: CASSGVQGPDTEAFF.

This clonotype was seen a few times. CDR3 in DNA: TGTGCCAGCAGCTTGGCGACAGGGTCCAACACCGGGGAGCTGTTTTTT. Translation gives CASSLATGSNTGELFF. The chain uses TRBV7-9 and TRBJ2-2, with 7 bases identical to TRBD1. This CDR3 region has 16 residues. Germline values: CDR1 SEHNR, CDR2 FQNEAQ (reference sequence). The ends lost 3 bases at V and 2 bases at J; junction bases unmatched: 6.

This clonotype was picked up a small number of times. V gene TRBV3-1 combines with J gene TRBJ1-6; the D gene is possibly TRBD1 (6 bases). The CDR3 is 13 residues long. V dropped 7 bases and J dropped 7 bases, with 11 bases sitting between them. Germline assignment: CDR1 LGHDT and CDR2 YNNKEL (reference sequence). CDR3 coding DNA: TGTGCCAGCAACCCAACAGGGAATTCACCCCTCCACTTT. The encoded protein is CASNPTGNSPLHF.

A few counts support this clonotype. The chain is built from TRBV4-2 and TRBJ2-5, with 12 bases aligning to TRBD2. The V and J ends lost 4 bases and 1 base, in that order; junction bases with no gene match: 7. The CDR3 length is 17 residues. Germline V gene lookup returns CDR1 LGHNA and CDR2 YNFKEQ. CDR3: CASSPRTSGDLQETQYF. For the CDR3, the DNA is TGTGCCAGCAGCCCGCGGACTAGCGGGGACCTCCAAGAGACCCAGTACTTC.

The chain's CDR3 is CASSYGFRTGELFF. In DNA, the CDR3 is TGTGCCAGCAGTTACGGTTTCAGGACCGGGGAGCTGTTTTTT. The chain employs TRBV6-5 and TRBJ2-2; D gene ambiguous. The V gene's germline CDR1 is MNHEY and CDR2 SVGAGI. This CDR3 is 14 amino acids long. With 2 bases removed from V and 5 bases from J, the gap between germline ends came to 9 bases.

The chain combines TRBV2 with TRBJ1-6; D gene unclear. With 6 bases removed from V and 14 bases from J, the gap between germline ends came to 17 bases. The CDR3 runs to 13 residues. CDR1 is SNHLY and CDR2 is FYNNEI in the germline V gene. CDR3 loop: CASRDAEMVTLHF. As DNA, the CDR3 is TGTGCCAGCAGGGACGCGGAAATGGTAACCCTCCACTTT.

The chain combines TRBV7-9 with TRBJ2-2; D gene ambiguous. The CDR3 has 15 amino acids. Trimming removed 3 bases at V and 0 bases at J, with 8 bases between. Germline loops: CDR1 SEHNR, CDR2 FQNEAQ (reference sequence). Here the CDR3 reads CASSLVDSNTGELFF. The DNA for the CDR3 is TGTGCCAGCAGCTTGGTAGATTCGAACACCGGGGAGCTGTTTTTT.

This clonotype was picked up a small number of times. The chain has TRBV7-9 and TRBJ2-4, with D tentatively TRBD1 (6 bases). The CDR3 has 15 amino acids. V was pared by 4 bases and J by 1 base, with 11 bases between. Germline V lookup: CDR1 SEHNR, CDR2 FQNEAQ (reference sequence). CDR3 sequence: CASSSLTGAKNIQYF. CDR3 in DNA: TGTGCCAGCAGCTCACTAACAGGGGCCAAAAACATTCAGTACTTC.

The chain carries TRBV7-9 and TRBJ1-1, with 9 bases that match TRBD1. J gave up 1 base and V 5 bases, and 5 bases lay outside the gene matches. This CDR3 spans 15 amino acids. Germline loops: CDR1 SEHNR, CDR2 FQNEAQ (reference sequence). The CDR3 here is CASSPAGQGNTEAFF. CDR3 sequence (DNA): TGTGCCAGCAGCCCGGCGGGACAGGGGAACACTGAAGCTTTCTTT.

V usage is TRBV12-3 or TRBV12-4 and J usage is TRBJ1-5, with D uncertain. Trimming shortened V by 6 bases and J by 4 bases, and 10 bases separated the two germline ends. The CDR3 loop spans 13 amino acids. This CDR3 reads CASSWGKNQPQHF. CDR3 sequence (DNA): TGTGCCAGCAGCTGGGGAAAAAATCAGCCCCAGCATTTT.